The 30 T cell receptor beta chains below were found in one sample sequenced in a study of PD-1 blockade in mismatch repair-deficient tumors. This table comes from immunoSEQ multiplex PCR, and its TCRdb copy is limited to in-frame clones, with some not included. The sample lists approximately 50,000 clones, approximately 80% occurring once. The sample in question was peripheral blood, obtained 4 weeks after starting pembrolizumab. These TCRs come from an adult with mismatch repair-deficient cancer.

The gene calls are TRBV4-3 and TRBJ2-5; D gene unclear. V dropped 1 base and J dropped 6 bases, with 9 bases sitting between them. This CDR3 spans 13 amino acids. Germline loops: CDR1 LGHNA, CDR2 YSLEER. CDR3 nucleotide sequence: TGCGCCAGCAGCCAAGGAGGTTTGAAGACCCAGTACTTC. This gives the protein CASSQGGLKTQYF.

This sequence joins TRBV5-1 and TRBJ1-1, with TRBD1 matching over 7 bases. V lost 2 bases and J lost 0; bases outside the gene matches: 4. CDR3 length equals 15 residues. CDR1 is SGHRS and CDR2 is YFSETQ in the germline V gene. The CDR3 DNA reads as TGCGCCAGCAGCTTTAACAGGGGAATGAACACTGAAGCTTTCTTT. Translating gives CASSFNRGMNTEAFF.

The rearrangement links TRBV6-1 to TRBJ1-2; unclear D gene. The CDR3 totals 13 residues. From germline, CDR1 is MNHNS and CDR2 SASEGT. Trimming cost V 2 bases and J 8 bases, with 12 bases left between them. In DNA form, the CDR3 reads TGTGCCAGCAGTGAATGGTCCGTGGGGGGCTACACCTTC. This translates into CASSEWSVGGYTF.

The V call is TRBV7-9, the J call TRBJ2-7, with 11 bases matching TRBD2. This CDR3 has 15 amino acids. Trimming removed 2 bases from V and 3 bases from J; junction bases left unmatched: 3. Germline-derived CDR1 and CDR2 are SEHNR and FQNEAQ (reference sequence). The DNA of the CDR3 is TGTGCCAGCAGCTTAAGACTAGCGGGAATCTACGAGCAGTACTTC. Translation: CASSLRLAGIYEQYF.

The genes are TRBV27 and TRBJ2-1; TRBD2 matches at 10 bases. The CDR3 is made up of 16 amino acids. From germline, CDR1 is MNHEY and CDR2 SMNVEV (reference sequence). The J segment lost 2 bases and the V segment lost 2 bases, leaving 3 bases of the junction unmatched. CDR3 in DNA: TGTGCCAGCAGTTTACGGCTAGCGGGAGCCTACAATGAGCAGTTCTTC. It yields the protein CASSLRLAGAYNEQFF.

This clone was recorded a few times. This chain uses TRBV6-6 with TRBJ2-7, with D possibly being TRBD1 (6 bases). Germline-derived CDR1 and CDR2 are MNHNY and SVGAGI (reference sequence). The CDR3 covers 13 residues. The V gene lost 4 bases and the J gene lost 2 bases, with 9 bases spanning the gap. The DNA of the CDR3 is TGTGCCAGCAGTTTACAGGGACCCTACGAGCAGTACTTC. It yields the protein CASSLQGPYEQYF.

In its sample, this clone was seen once. This chain joins TRBV7-9 and TRBJ1-4, with D maybe TRBD1 (5 bases). CDR1 SEHNR and CDR2 FQNEAQ come from the germline V gene (reference sequence). The CDR3 is made up of 13 amino acids. V gave up 1 base and J gave up 5 bases, with 5 bases separating them. CDR3 coding DNA: TGTGCCAGCAGCTTAGGGGGGAATGAAAAACTGTTTTTT. Encoded protein: CASSLGGNEKLFF.

By sample share, this clone is medium-sized. The gene calls are TRBV5-4 and TRBJ2-7; 9 bases agree with TRBD1. This CDR3 comprises 13 residues. Per germline, CDR1 SGHNT and CDR2 YYREEE (reference sequence). Losses at the gene ends were 4 bases for V and 7 bases for J; bases not matched to a gene: 6. CDR3 loop: CASSLQGANEQYF. The CDR3 nucleotides read TGTGCCAGCAGCCTACAGGGGGCGAATGAGCAGTACTTC.

This clone turned up a few times. The gene calls are TRBV2 and TRBJ2-7, with 10 bases fitting TRBD2. The CDR3 runs 14 residues. Germline V gives CDR1 SNHLY, CDR2 FYNNEI. V was pared by 3 bases and J by 2 bases, with 1 base of the junction left unmatched. The DNA for the CDR3 is TGTGCCAGCAGTGAGAGCGGGAGGGCCTACGAGCAGTACTTC. Its protein product is CASSESGRAYEQYF.

The chain combines TRBV11-3 with TRBJ2-7; TRBD2 is a possible D gene (5 bases). Per the germline V gene, CDR1 is SGHNT and CDR2 is YENEEA. The germline V and J ends were trimmed by 4 bases and 9 bases, with 22 bases remaining between them. CDR3 size: 15 residues. The CDR3 DNA is TGTGCCAGCAGCTCGATAGCCGACCGAGTCGCGGGGCAGTACTTC. Translation gives CASSSIADRVAGQYF.

The rearrangement joins TRBV27 to TRBJ1-1; no firm D call. V was shortened by 2 bases and J by 3 bases, with 7 bases between the two germline ends. The CDR3 length is 13 residues. The germline V gene has CDR1 MNHEY and CDR2 SMNVEV (reference sequence). DNA for the CDR3: TGTGCCAGCAGTTTAAAAGGCCACACTGAAGCTTTCTTT. Protein product: CASSLKGHTEAFF.

The CDR3 nucleotides read TGTGCCAGCAGCTACGATGGGCTAGTTGGTAATGAGCAGTTCTTC. This gives the protein CASSYDGLVGNEQFF. This chain uses TRBV7-2 with TRBJ2-1, with D unclear. V was trimmed by 4 bases and J by 7 bases, leaving 17 bases between them. CDR1 and CDR2 from the germline V gene are SGHTA and FQGNSA. This CDR3 region has 15 residues.

The V call is TRBV5-1, the J call TRBJ2-1, with D perhaps TRBD2 (6 bases). The CDR3 has 14 amino acids. Germline V gene sequence: CDR1 SGHRS, CDR2 YFSETQ. Trimming took off 0 bases at V and 6 bases at J, with 10 bases between the two ends. The CDR3 DNA follows: TGCGCCAGCAGCTTGGGTACTAGCCCCAATGAGCAGTTCTTC. It translates to CASSLGTSPNEQFF. The full variable domain, in which reference TRBV5-1 and TRBJ2-1 provide the parts outside the CDR3, is KAGVTQTPRYLIKTRGQQVTLSCSPISGHRSVSWYQQTPGQGLQFLFEYFSETQRNKGNFPGRFSGRQFSNSRSEMNVSTLELGDSALYLCASSLGTSPNEQFFGPGTRLTVL.

V usage is TRBV10-3 and J usage is TRBJ1-5; 7 bases map to TRBD1. The CDR3 length is 13 residues. The V segment lost 6 bases and the J segment 6 bases; nucleotides outside the gene matches: 5. Germline V gene data show CDR1 as ENHRY and CDR2 as SYGVKD. CDR3 amino acids: CAISGTEAQPQHF. As DNA, the CDR3 is TGTGCCATCAGCGGGACAGAGGCTCAGCCCCAGCATTTT.

This rearrangement joins TRBV28 to TRBJ1-1, with TRBD1 as a possible D gene (5 bases). With 6 bases removed from V and 0 bases from J, the gap between germline ends came to 8 bases. There are 13 residues in the CDR3. The germline V gene encodes CDR1 MDHEN and CDR2 SYDVKM. CDR3 residues: CASRGGLNTEAFF. As DNA, the CDR3 is TGTGCCAGCAGGGGGGGATTGAACACTGAAGCTTTCTTT.

CDR3 protein: CASSLGFSGANVLTF. The DNA for the CDR3 is TGCGCCAGCAGCTTGGGATTCTCTGGGGCCAACGTCCTGACTTTC. The gene calls are TRBV5-1 and TRBJ2-6; unclear D gene. The V gene's germline CDR1 is SGHRS and CDR2 YFSETQ. The V end was cut by 0 bases, the J end by 0 bases, with 4 bases between. CDR3 size: 15 residues.

V gene TRBV11-2 combines with J gene TRBJ1-3, with a possible D match to TRBD1 (5 bases). CDR3 length: 15 residues. The germline V gene encodes CDR1 SGHAT and CDR2 FQNNGV. The V end lost 1 base, the J end lost 1 base, and 8 bases lay between the germline ends. CDR3 DNA sequence: TGTGCCAGCAGCTTAGGGACAATATCTGGAAACACCATATATTTT. As protein: CASSLGTISGNTIYF.

The chain carries TRBV15 and TRBJ2-5; TRBD2 might be the D (6 bases). This CDR3 contains 14 residues. The germline gives CDR1 LNHNV, CDR2 YYDKDF (reference sequence). V lost 0 bases, J lost 5 bases, and 10 bases lay in between. The CDR3 DNA sequence: TGTGCCACCAGCAGAGATCAGGGAGGCGAGACCCAGTACTTC. It yields the protein CATSRDQGGETQYF. Full variable domain (rest looked up from reference TRBV15 and TRBJ2-5): DAMVIQNPRYQVTQFGKPVTLSCSQTLNHNVMYWYQQKSSQAPKLLFHYYDKDFNNEADTPDNFQSRRPNTSFCFLDIRSPGLGDTAMYLCATSRDQGGETQYFGPGTRLLVL.

J is TRBJ2-7 and V is TRBV19, with 8 bases fitting TRBD1. The CDR3 runs to 14 residues. V lost 2 bases, J lost 2 bases, and 2 bases stayed unmatched. Germline V gene data show CDR1 as LNHDA and CDR2 as SQIVND (reference sequence). The CDR3 bases are TGTGCCAGTAGTATAAGGGACAGGCCCTACGAGCAGTACTTC. As protein: CASSIRDRPYEQYF.

This clone was detected once. The rearrangement uses TRBV2 and TRBJ2-5, with D unresolved. This CDR3 comprises 15 residues. Looked up from germline, CDR1 is SNHLY and CDR2 is FYNNEI. Trimming left V 2 bases short and J 5 bases short, with 15 bases between. CDR3 region: CASSERASTKETQYF. The CDR3 bases are TGTGCCAGCAGTGAAAGGGCAAGTACAAAGGAGACCCAGTACTTC. Filled out from reference TRBV2 and TRBJ2-5, the complete variable domain reads EPEVTQTPSHQVTQMGQEVILRCVPISNHLYFYWYRQILGQKVEFLVSFYNNEISEKSEIFDDQFSVERPDGSNFTLKIRSTKLEDSAMYFCASSERASTKETQYFGPGTRLLVL.

This chain uses TRBV6-5 with TRBJ2-2; D is possibly TRBD2 (6 bases). V lost 2 bases, J lost 6 bases, and 10 bases lay in between. This CDR3 has 14 amino acids. Looked up from germline, CDR1 is MNHEY and CDR2 is SVGAGI. The chain's CDR3 is CASSYRGRSGELFF. DNA for the CDR3: TGTGCCAGCAGTTACCGGGGGAGGTCCGGGGAGCTGTTTTTT.

This rearrangement joins TRBV11-2 to TRBJ2-7; D is ambiguous. This CDR3 is 15 amino acids long. Germline CDR1 and CDR2: SGHAT and FQNNGV. Trimming cost V 1 base and J 0 bases, with 10 bases left between them. The CDR3 spells CASSLVHWSSYEQYF. CDR3 DNA: TGTGCCAGCAGCTTAGTTCATTGGAGCTCCTACGAGCAGTACTTC.

The chain couples TRBV9 to TRBJ1-5; D is undetermined. The CDR3 contains 15 residues. Trimming stripped 0 bases from V and 7 bases from J, with 14 bases between. The germline CDR1 and CDR2 sequences are SGDLS and YYNGEE. In nucleotides, the CDR3 is TGTGCCAGCAGCGTAGAGGGCAGCCGAGACCAGCCCCAGCATTTT. Translation: CASSVEGSRDQPQHF.

The chain employs TRBV6-1 and TRBJ2-7, with D possibly matching TRBD2 (5 bases). Deletions cut 2 bases from V and 3 bases from J, with 11 bases between. Germline assignment: CDR1 MNHNS and CDR2 SASEGT. The CDR3 covers 14 residues. Here the CDR3 DNA reads TGTGCCAGCAGTGAATGGGAAGGAGGCTACGAGCAGTACTTC. Translating gives CASSEWEGGYEQYF.

The chain has TRBV30 and TRBJ2-3; 10 bases align to TRBD2. The CDR3 is made up of 16 amino acids. The ends lost 2 bases at V and 1 base at J; junction bases unmatched: 6. Germline CDR1 reads GTSNPN; CDR2 reads SVGIG (reference sequence). For the CDR3, the DNA is TGTGCCTGGAGTATAGATAGCGGGGGGCGCACAGATACGCAGTATTTT. Its translation: CAWSIDSGGRTDTQYF.

The chain links TRBV28 to TRBJ2-3; maybe TRBD2 (6 bases). There are 13 residues in the CDR3. V was clipped by 3 bases and J by 3 bases, with 7 bases between them. Germline loops: CDR1 MDHEN, CDR2 SYDVKM. This chain's CDR3 is CASSLRGTDTQYF. CDR3 coding DNA: TGTGCCAGCAGTTTGCGGGGAACAGATACGCAGTATTTT.

By sample fraction, this clone is medium-sized (0.01 to 0.1%). V is TRBV4-1 and J is TRBJ1-5; D uncertain. V dropped 1 base and J dropped 5 bases, with 6 bases sitting between them. This CDR3 comprises 13 residues. CDR1 is MGHRA, CDR2 YSYEKL, per germline. CDR3 amino acids: CASSQVLHQPQHF. CDR3 in DNA: TGCGCCAGCAGCCAAGTCCTTCATCAGCCCCAGCATTTT.

The chain has TRBV5-8 and TRBJ1-6, with unresolved D. CDR1 is SGHTS and CDR2 is YDEGEE in the germline V gene. The germline V and J ends were trimmed by 7 bases and 5 bases, with 19 bases remaining between them. This CDR3 spans 16 amino acids. CDR3 coding DNA: TGTGCCAGCCCCTCGGAGAGGAGCATAAATAATTCACCCCTCCACTTT. As protein: CASPSERSINNSPLHF.

This chain uses TRBV5-3 with TRBJ1-2; D remains unclear. TRBV5-3 is treated as an ORF (open reading frame) with a function not yet certain. Between the trimmed V and J ends, which lost 1 base and 5 bases, there was a span of 9 bases. This CDR3 has 13 residues. The CDR3 loop is CARSLWGCYGYTF. The CDR3 DNA reads TGTGCCAGAAGCTTGTGGGGATGTTATGGCTACACCTTC.

The rearrangement links TRBV5-3 to TRBJ1-1, with D unclear. TRBV5-3 is filed as an ORF, its function uncertain. Deletions cut 1 base from V and 4 bases from J, with 5 bases between. The CDR3 has 12 residues. CDR3 amino acids: CARSLLFTEAFF. For the CDR3, the DNA is TGTGCCAGAAGCTTGTTGTTCACTGAAGCTTTCTTT.